This T cell receptor beta chain was profiled in a study of T cells in Graves' hyperthyroidism and ophthalmopathy. Template material for amplifying TCR beta CDR3 regions consisted of RNA transcripts. Researchers ran a first-round RT-PCR on the TCR CDR3 using the HTBI primer set. TCRdb reanalysed the multiplex PCR reads using MiXCR and keeps one entry per CDR3 protein. The sample lists approximately 430,000 distinct CDR3 sequences, under 15% occurring once. The CDR3 is 13 amino acids. Germline V lookup: CDR1 SGHDT, CDR2 YYEEEE. To note about this clonotype: A read error may produce the germline difference seen at one junction end.

The sequenced sample consisted of blood. The chain uses TRBV5-6 and TRBJ2-7; D might be TRBD1 or TRBD2, each matching 5 bases. The clonotype comes from a man younger than 35 with Graves' ophthalmopathy. The CDR3 DNA reads as TGTGCCAGTCGCGAGGGGAGCTCCTGCGAGCAGTACTTC. Its protein product is CASREGSSCEQYF. The full variable domain, in which reference TRBV5-6 and TRBJ2-7 provide the parts outside the CDR3, is DAGVTQSPTHLIKTRGQQVTLRCSPKSGHDTVSWYQQALGQGPQFIFQYYEEEERQRGNFPDRFSGHQFPNYSSELNVNALLLGDSALYLCASREGSSCEQYFGPGTRLTVT.